The 22 T cell receptor beta chains in this list originate from one sample, sequenced in a study of glioma-infiltrating T cells. Amplification of TCR alpha and beta CDR3 regions from RNA used iRepertoire nested multiplex PCR. TCRdb re-called the multiplex PCR reads through MiXCR, storing one row per CDR3 protein. The sample gives around 390,000 distinct CDR3 sequences, around 38% of which show up once; more than 10% is in the top ten. Input material: glioma tissue, nonneoplastic brain tissue, or PBMCs (not recorded which). These receptors all stem from a human donor with low-grade glioma or glioblastoma, undergoing nonglioma brain surgery, or in good health (not recorded which).

The rearrangement joins TRBV29-1 to TRBJ2-7, with a possible D match to TRBD2 (6 bases). V gave up 7 bases and J gave up 5 bases, with 15 bases separating them. The CDR3 sequence is 12 residues long. Germline CDR1 and CDR2: SQVTM and ANQGSEA. CDR3 coding DNA: TGCAGCGGGGCGGGACCCCGGCACGAGCAGTACTTC. Encoded protein: CSGAGPRHEQYF.

The chain links TRBV2 to TRBJ1-1, with no clear D. V was trimmed by 9 bases and J by 8 bases, leaving 13 bases between them. Germline V lookup: CDR1 SNHLY, CDR2 FYNNEI. The CDR3 loop spans 11 amino acids. The CDR3 is CASLGSTEAFF. The CDR3, as DNA: TGTGCCAGTCTGGGCAGTACGGAAGCTTTCTTT.

This clonotype was detected many times. The gene calls are TRBV27 and TRBJ2-2; D uncertain. The CDR3 is 16 residues long. Trimming cost V 2 bases and J 0 bases, with 10 bases left between them. CDR1 MNHEY and CDR2 SMNVEV come from the germline V gene (reference sequence). The CDR3, as DNA: TGTGCCAGCAGTTTAGTGACATTCGCGAACACCGGGGAGCTGTTTTTT. Residues: CASSLVTFANTGELFF.

This clonotype was detected many times. This rearrangement joins TRBV27 to TRBJ2-1; the match to TRBD1 covers 9 bases. Germline-derived CDR1 and CDR2 are MNHEY and SMNVEV (reference sequence). The CDR3 sequence is 13 residues long. V lost 5 bases, J lost 6 bases, and 2 bases stayed unmatched. The CDR3: CASSQTGGNEQFF. The DNA of the CDR3 is TGTGCCAGCAGTCAGACAGGGGGCAATGAGCAGTTCTTC.

At least ten counts were recorded for this clonotype. The chain employs TRBV28 and TRBJ2-1; D unclear. The CDR3 length is 13 residues. V was cut by 7 bases and J by 2 bases, with 9 bases left in between. Looked up from germline, CDR1 is MDHEN and CDR2 is SYDVKM. This chain's CDR3 is CASTRRTYNEQFF. In DNA, the CDR3 is TGTGCCAGCACCCGACGGACCTACAATGAGCAGTTCTTC.

Concerning this clonotype itself: This may stem from a read error, because a much larger clone lies one nucleotide away. Because it lacks the conserved phenylalanine or tryptophan at the end, this CDR3 is likely a read error. CDR3 amino acids: CSARLSGRTDTQYL. The CDR3 DNA sequence: TGCAGTGCTAGACTGAGCGGGAGGACAGATACGCAGTATCTT. This chain joins TRBV20-1 and TRBJ2-3; 9 bases are shared with TRBD2. This CDR3 contains 14 residues. Germline trimming cut 2 bases from V and 3 bases from J; bases unmatched to any gene: 3. Germline CDR1 is DFQATT and CDR2 is SNEGSKA (reference sequence).

The chain is built from TRBV20-1 and TRBJ2-7, with unresolved D. V lost 3 bases and J 5 bases, leaving 17 bases between the germline ends. Germline V lookup: CDR1 DFQATT, CDR2 SNEGSKA (reference sequence). The length of the CDR3 is 14 residues. The CDR3 reads CSASQEEQFHEQYF. CDR3 sequence (DNA): TGCAGTGCTAGCCAAGAGGAACAGTTCCACGAGCAGTACTTC.

This chain links TRBV6-1 with TRBJ1-1; D is ambiguous. V was shortened by 8 bases and J by 8 bases, with 15 bases between the two germline ends. Germline CDR1 and CDR2: MNHNS and SASEGT. This CDR3 spans 12 amino acids. Here the CDR3 reads CASGHPKTEAFF. CDR3 coding DNA: TGTGCCAGCGGCCACCCTAAGACCGAAGCTTTCTTT.

This clonotype was recorded at least ten times. The chain employs TRBV6-1 and TRBJ1-5; D might be TRBD1 (5 bases). This CDR3 spans 14 amino acids. Trimming cost V 5 bases and J 3 bases, with 11 bases left between them. Germline CDR1 and CDR2: MNHNS and SASEGT. The CDR3 loop reads CASSTGRVNQPQHF. In DNA form, the CDR3 reads TGTGCCAGCAGTACGGGACGGGTCAATCAGCCCCAGCATTTT.

This clonotype was counted a few times. The V and J genes are TRBV4-3 and TRBJ1-1; weak D call: TRBD1 (5 bases). The V gene's germline CDR1 is LGHNA and CDR2 YSLEER. The V gene lost 1 base and the J gene lost 4 bases, with 10 bases spanning the gap. The length of the CDR3 is 14 residues. In nucleotides, the CDR3 is TGCGCCAGCAGCCAAGCAGGGCGGAGCACTGAAGCTTTCTTT. Translation: CASSQAGRSTEAFF.

The chain links TRBV27 to TRBJ1-4; D is uncertain. The CDR3 length is 14 residues. V was clipped by 2 bases and J by 12 bases, with 16 bases between them. Germline assignment: CDR1 MNHEY and CDR2 SMNVEV (reference sequence). CDR3 nucleotides: TGTGCCAGCAGTTTACCAGAGGGCGACGAAGAACTGTTTTTT. This sequence encodes CASSLPEGDEELFF.

Concerning this clonotype: This may come from a read error, since a much larger clone is one base off. The genes are TRBV6-6 and TRBJ1-5, with a possible D match to TRBD1 (5 bases). The CDR3 has 15 residues. The germline V gene encodes CDR1 MNHNY and CDR2 SVGAGI (reference sequence). DNA of the CDR3: TGTGCCATCAGTGATTTCTGGCAGGGTTATCAGCCCCAGCATTTT. This codes for CAISDFWQGYQPQHF.

The count of this clonotype is one. The rearrangement links TRBV7-9 to TRBJ1-4; weak D call: TRBD1 (6 bases). Per the germline V gene, CDR1 is SEHNR and CDR2 is FQNEAQ (reference sequence). This CDR3 is built from 13 residues. Trimming pared 1 base from V and 17 bases from J, leaving 17 bases between. The chain's CDR3 is CASSLVDGGAVFF. The DNA of the CDR3 is TGTGCCAGCAGCTTAGTAGATGGGGGCGCCGTATTTTTT.

This chain connects TRBV28 to TRBJ2-1, with 11 nucleotides matching TRBD2. After removal of 5 bases from V and 7 bases from J, the junction contained 7 bases not matched to a gene. The CDR3 has 15 residues. Germline V gene sequence: CDR1 MDHEN, CDR2 SYDVKM. The CDR3 DNA is TGTGCCAGCAGTGCTCCGGGACTAGCGGCGAATGAGCAGTTCTTC. Amino acids: CASSAPGLAANEQFF.

This clonotype was detected ten times or more. This rearrangement joins TRBV20-1 to TRBJ1-1; D ambiguous. Trimming cost V 6 bases and J 5 bases, with 13 bases left between them. The V gene's germline CDR1 is DFQATT and CDR2 SNEGSKA (reference sequence). The CDR3 loop spans 12 amino acids. The CDR3 here is CSAYTRGTEAFF. The CDR3, as DNA: TGCAGTGCCTATACAAGAGGAACTGAAGCTTTCTTT.

As concerns this clonotype: An end of the junction differs from the germline gene, which may be a read error. V gene TRBV28 combines with J gene TRBJ1-2; D is undetermined. This CDR3 has 19 amino acids. CDR1 and CDR2 (germline): MDHEN, SYDVKM. CDR3 residues: CASSSPHIRQGPTNYGYAF. CDR3 bases: TGTGCCAGCAGTTCACCACATATACGACAAGGACCCACTAACTATGGCTACGCCTTC.

The chain is built from TRBV12-3 or TRBV12-4 and TRBJ2-5; D is undetermined. V lost 2 bases and J lost 2, with 9 bases in between. The CDR3 length is 14 residues. The CDR3 nucleotides are TGTGCCAGCAGTTTATTTATGGGACAAGAGACCCAGTACTTC. The encoded protein is CASSLFMGQETQYF.

This clonotype was seen more than once but under ten times. The chain uses TRBV5-8 and TRBJ2-1; no clear D. This CDR3 is built from 11 residues. CDR1 and CDR2 (germline): SGHTS, YDEGEE. Trimming left V 7 bases short and J 8 bases short, with 10 bases between. The CDR3 sequence is CASPTGDEQFF. DNA for the CDR3: TGTGCCAGCCCTACGGGCGATGAGCAGTTCTTC.

The chain is built from TRBV4-3 and TRBJ2-2, with no clear D. The V gene's germline CDR1 is LGHNA and CDR2 YSLEER. The V gene lost 1 base and the J gene lost 4 bases, with 13 bases spanning the gap. This CDR3 has 16 amino acids. The CDR3 sequence: CASSQVRLVTTGELFF. CDR3 coding DNA: TGCGCCAGCAGCCAAGTACGGCTAGTTACCACCGGGGAGCTGTTTTTT.

This clonotype was counted between two and nine times. The chain recombines TRBV7-9 with TRBJ1-2; a weak D match, TRBD1 (6 bases). Germline assignment: CDR1 SEHNR and CDR2 FQNEAQ (reference sequence). This CDR3 contains 16 residues. V lost 5 bases and J lost 4, with 20 bases in between. The CDR3 coding sequence is TGTGCCAGCAGCCCTAATCGCCGACAGGCCATCTATGGCTACACCTTC. It translates to CASSPNRRQAIYGYTF.

This clonotype came up a few times. CDR3 region: CASSPYRDIRNYGYTF. As DNA, the CDR3 is TGTGCCAGCAGCCCATACCGGGACATTCGGAACTATGGCTACACCTTC. J is TRBJ1-2 and V is TRBV28; D is perhaps TRBD1 (6 bases). The germline CDR1 and CDR2 sequences are MDHEN and SYDVKM. The V end was cut by 6 bases, the J end by 2 bases, with 19 bases between. The CDR3 is made up of 16 amino acids.

The chain carries TRBV12-3 or TRBV12-4 and TRBJ2-7; a weak D match, TRBD1 (6 bases). This CDR3 has 14 residues. V lost 4 bases to trimming and J lost 5 bases, with 15 bases between them. The CDR3 region has the DNA TGTGCCAGCAGTTCCACCGGAGCAGGGGACGAGCAGTACTTC. Its protein product is CASSSTGAGDEQYF.